The next 26 T cell receptor beta chains were all read from a single sample in a study of blood T cell repertoires in COVID-19. Assay used: immunoSEQ multiplex PCR; TCRdb lists only in-frame clones, some missing. The profile shows about 65,000 clones, over 75% of them singletons. The sample taken for sequencing was peripheral blood. These receptors were obtained from a man older than 75 with acute or convalescent COVID-19.

CDR3 sequence reads: CSASVAPNEKLFF. CDR3 in DNA: TGCAGTGCTAGTGTGGCCCCTAATGAAAAACTGTTTTTT. The chain uses TRBV20-1 and TRBJ1-4; D gene unclear. Deletions cut 3 bases from V and 3 bases from J, with 8 bases between. Germline V gene data show CDR1 as DFQATT and CDR2 as SNEGSKA (reference sequence). The CDR3 consists of 13 residues.

The genes are TRBV28 and TRBJ1-2; D unclear. CDR1 is MDHEN and CDR2 is SYDVKM in the germline V gene. V gave up 5 bases and J gave up 4 bases, with 8 bases separating them. The CDR3 length is 12 residues. The DNA of the CDR3 is TGTGCCAGCAGTCTGCTGAGCTATGGCTACACCTTC. Encoded protein: CASSLLSYGYTF.

The CDR3 spells CASSDRDSHNEQFF. CDR3 sequence (DNA): TGTGCCAGCAGTGACCGGGACAGCCACAATGAGCAGTTCTTC. The rearrangement joins TRBV6-1 to TRBJ2-1; 7 nucleotides line up with TRBD1. CDR1 and CDR2 (germline): MNHNS, SASEGT. The trim removed 3 bases at V and 5 bases at J, leaving 4 bases unmatched. The CDR3 runs to 14 residues.

The sample holds a few counts of this clone. CDR3 sequence: CASSSLARVNTEAFF. The DNA of the CDR3 is TGCGCCAGCAGCTCCTTGGCCAGGGTGAACACTGAAGCTTTCTTT. The chain links TRBV5-1 to TRBJ1-1; a weak D match, TRBD1 (5 bases). The CDR3 consists of 15 residues. The V end was cut by 3 bases, the J end by 0 bases, with 12 bases between. Looked up from germline, CDR1 is SGHRS and CDR2 is YFSETQ.

This CDR3 is CAWSVLWGGPYGYTF. CDR3 coding DNA: TGTGCCTGGAGTGTACTGTGGGGAGGACCATATGGCTACACCTTC. The rearrangement joins TRBV30 to TRBJ1-2; D uncertain. The germline CDR1 and CDR2 sequences are GTSNPN and SVGIG (reference sequence). Trimming removed 0 bases at V and 5 bases at J, with 16 bases between. The CDR3 spans 15 residues.

The chain recombines TRBV13 with TRBJ2-2, with 7 bases lining up with TRBD1. With 5 bases clipped from V and 5 bases from J, the junction kept 5 bases outside the gene matches. Per germline, CDR1 PRHDT and CDR2 FYEKMQ (reference sequence). This CDR3 contains 14 residues. CDR3 sequence reads: CASSAQQGTGELFF. As DNA, the CDR3 is TGTGCCAGCAGCGCCCAACAGGGGACCGGGGAGCTGTTTTTT.

The CDR3 reads CASTSRGQYTDTQYF. CDR3 in DNA: TGTGCCAGCACCTCGAGGGGACAGTACACAGATACGCAGTATTTT. This chain uses TRBV13 with TRBJ2-3, with 7 bases that match TRBD1. This CDR3 comprises 15 residues. After removal of 7 bases from V and 2 bases from J, the junction contained 9 bases not matched to a gene. CDR1 and CDR2 from the germline V gene are PRHDT and FYEKMQ (reference sequence).

This clone was counted a single time. This chain links TRBV5-4 with TRBJ1-2; 7 nucleotides agree with TRBD1. The length of the CDR3 is 13 residues. The V gene's germline CDR1 is SGHNT and CDR2 YYREEE (reference sequence). With 4 bases clipped from V and 7 bases from J, the junction kept 7 bases outside the gene matches. CDR3 sequence: CASSPRTGGGYTF. The CDR3 coding sequence is TGTGCCAGCAGCCCCCGGACAGGAGGTGGCTACACCTTC.

V and J are TRBV19 and TRBJ2-6; 7 nucleotides align to TRBD1. This CDR3 region has 15 residues. Germline V gives CDR1 LNHDA, CDR2 SQIVND (reference sequence). V gave up 4 bases and J gave up 3 bases; unmatched junction bases: 3. The DNA of the CDR3 is TGTGCCAGTAGTACCCAGGGGGTTGGGGCCAACGTCCTGACTTTC. Amino acids: CASSTQGVGANVLTF.

The V gene is TRBV5-5, the J gene TRBJ2-7; TRBD1 agrees at 10 bases. Per the germline V gene, CDR1 is SGHKS and CDR2 is YYEKEE (reference sequence). The CDR3 length is 17 residues. Germline trimming cut 2 bases from V and 1 base from J; bases unmatched to any gene: 9. The CDR3 region is CASSFSPGTGVSYEQYF. As DNA, the CDR3 is TGTGCCAGCAGCTTTTCCCCAGGGACAGGGGTGTCCTACGAGCAGTACTTC.

The V gene is TRBV11-2, the J gene TRBJ1-1; D not certain. The CDR3 is 13 residues long. Trimming stripped 3 bases from V and 0 bases from J, with 5 bases between. In germline, CDR1 is SGHAT, CDR2 FQNNGV. This CDR3 reads CASSFSLNTEAFF. In DNA, the CDR3 is TGTGCCAGCAGCTTTTCATTGAACACTGAAGCTTTCTTT.

The chain recombines TRBV6-2 or TRBV6-3 with TRBJ2-2; tentative D call: TRBD1 (6 bases). V lost 5 bases and J lost 8, with 15 bases in between. The CDR3 is 14 residues long. Germline lookup yields CDR1 MNHEY and CDR2 SVGEGT. This chain's CDR3 is CASSNTGPRGELFF. For the CDR3, the DNA is TGTGCCAGCAGTAACACAGGGCCCCGAGGGGAGCTGTTTTTT.

J is TRBJ2-5 and V is TRBV19; D possibly corresponds to TRBD1 (6 bases). The CDR3 runs to 14 residues. Trimming removed 5 bases from V and 3 bases from J, with 13 bases in between. In germline, CDR1 is LNHDA, CDR2 SQIVND (reference sequence). CDR3 sequence reads: CASSEQGWEETQYF. CDR3 coding DNA: TGTGCCAGTAGTGAACAGGGATGGGAAGAGACCCAGTACTTC.

J is TRBJ1-5 and V is TRBV10-2; D is ambiguous. This CDR3 spans 15 amino acids. V was trimmed by 2 bases and J by 0 bases, leaving 8 bases between them. CDR1 and CDR2 from the germline V gene are WSHSY and SAAADI. The CDR3 spells CASSEAGNSNQPQHF. CDR3 nucleotides: TGCGCCAGCAGTGAGGCGGGTAATAGCAATCAGCCCCAGCATTTT.

This clone was detected only a few times. This rearrangement joins TRBV4-1 to TRBJ2-7, with 13 bases that match TRBD2. The CDR3 sequence is 19 residues long. J lost 0 bases, V lost 0 bases, and 8 bases had no gene match. Germline CDR1 MGHRA, CDR2 YSYEKL. CDR3 coding DNA: TGCGCCAGCAGCCAAGATCCTGGACTAGCGGGGGCCAGCTCCTACGAGCAGTACTTC. Residues: CASSQDPGLAGASSYEQYF.

The chain recombines TRBV7-8 with TRBJ1-4; 7 nucleotides align to TRBD1. Trimming removed 5 bases from V and 3 bases from J; junction bases left unmatched: 6. CDR1 is SGHVS, CDR2 FQNEAQ, per germline. CDR3 size: 15 residues. CDR3: CASSINRGANEKLFF. Written as DNA, the CDR3 is TGTGCCAGCAGCATCAACAGGGGAGCTAATGAAAAACTGTTTTTT.

A single count supports this clone. This rearrangement joins TRBV7-2 to TRBJ2-1; TRBD2 matches at 8 bases. This CDR3 has 16 residues. CDR1 and CDR2 from the germline V gene are SGHTA and FQGNSA. V lost 1 base to trimming and J lost 7 bases; unmatched junction nucleotides: 9. The CDR3 sequence is CASSLVGGGRVNEQFF. The CDR3 DNA reads TGTGCCAGCAGCTTAGTCGGGGGGGGCAGAGTGAATGAGCAGTTCTTC. The full variable domain, rest sourced from reference TRBV7-2 and TRBJ2-1, is GAGVSQSPSNKVTEKGKDVELRCDPISGHTALYWYRQSLGQGLEFLIYFQGNSAPDKSGLPSDRFSAERTGGSVSTLTIQRTQQEDSAVYLCASSLVGGGRVNEQFFGPGTRLTVL.

This clone was detected a few times. The J gene is TRBJ2-3, the V gene TRBV5-1; 8 bases agree with TRBD2. The CDR3 totals 13 residues. The V and J ends lost 0 bases and 9 bases, in that order; junction bases with no gene match: 3. Germline lookup yields CDR1 SGHRS and CDR2 YFSETQ. This CDR3 reads CASSLDTGGTQYF. The CDR3, as DNA: TGCGCCAGCAGCTTGGACACGGGAGGGACGCAGTATTTT. The full variable domain, in which reference TRBV5-1 and TRBJ2-3 provide the parts outside the CDR3, is KAGVTQTPRYLIKTRGQQVTLSCSPISGHRSVSWYQQTPGQGLQFLFEYFSETQRNKGNFPGRFSGRQFSNSRSEMNVSTLELGDSALYLCASSLDTGGTQYFGPGTRLTVL.

The V and J genes are TRBV5-6 and TRBJ1-1, with TRBD1 identical over 8 bases. CDR1 is SGHDT, CDR2 YYEEEE, per germline. The V gene end was trimmed by 3 bases and the J gene end by 5 bases; junction bases not matched to a gene: 0. The CDR3 runs 12 residues. The CDR3 protein is CASSWTGTEAFF. In DNA, the CDR3 is TGTGCCAGCAGCTGGACAGGGACTGAAGCTTTCTTT.

This clone was recorded a few times. The genes are TRBV5-1 and TRBJ2-2; D might be TRBD1 (6 bases). Germline-derived CDR1 and CDR2 are SGHRS and YFSETQ. V was pared by 1 base and J by 3 bases, with 10 bases between. CDR3 length: 15 amino acids. This CDR3 reads CASSLLPGDTGELFF. The CDR3 DNA reads as TGCGCCAGCAGCTTGTTACCAGGGGACACCGGGGAGCTGTTTTTT.

This sequence joins TRBV5-4 and TRBJ2-2; D may be TRBD1 (5 bases). This CDR3 is built from 14 residues. The V and J ends lost 4 bases and 7 bases respectively, with 14 bases between them. Looked up from germline, CDR1 is SGHNT and CDR2 is YYREEE (reference sequence). The CDR3 sequence: CASSIVRGSGELFF. CDR3 nucleotide sequence: TGTGCCAGCAGCATAGTTAGGGGCAGCGGGGAGCTGTTTTTT. The variable domain in full, completed from reference TRBV5-4 and TRBJ2-2, reads ETGVTQSPTHLIKTRGQQVTLRCSSQSGHNTVSWYQQALGQGPQFIFQYYREEENGRGNFPPRFSGLQFPNYSSELNVNALELDDSALYLCASSIVRGSGELFFGEGSRLTVL.

This clone was observed once. V gene TRBV3-1 (or the pseudogene TRBV3-2) combines with J gene TRBJ2-2, with 12 nucleotides matching TRBD2. Germline V gene lookup returns CDR1 LGHDT and CDR2 YNNKEL (reference sequence). The CDR3 consists of 15 residues. Losses at the gene ends were 9 bases for V and 7 bases for J; bases not matched to a gene: 9. CDR3: CASQSSGGALGELFF. The CDR3 coding sequence is TGTGCCAGTCAATCTAGCGGGGGGGCCCTCGGGGAGCTGTTTTTT.

V gene TRBV9 combines with J gene TRBJ1-1; tentatively, D is TRBD1 (5 bases). Looked up from germline, CDR1 is SGDLS and CDR2 is YYNGEE. This CDR3 comprises 14 residues. The V end was cut by 2 bases, the J end by 3 bases, with 11 bases between. The CDR3 DNA reads as TGTGCCAGCAGCGTCCTCCGGGGGGACACTGAAGCTTTCTTT. This encodes CASSVLRGDTEAFF.

V gene TRBV6-5 combines with J gene TRBJ2-7; 12 nucleotides match TRBD2. The V segment lost 0 bases and the J segment 5 bases; nucleotides outside the gene matches: 5. This CDR3 contains 16 residues. Germline-derived CDR1 and CDR2 are MNHEY and SVGAGI. CDR3 nucleotide sequence: TGTGCCAGCAGTTACTCGACGACTAGCGGGGGCCACGAGCAGTACTTC. Its protein is CASSYSTTSGGHEQYF.

The chain employs TRBV6-1 and TRBJ1-6; D might be TRBD1 (6 bases). Germline CDR1 MNHNS, CDR2 SASEGT. The length of the CDR3 is 15 residues. Trimming removed 3 bases at V and 3 bases at J, with 9 bases between. In DNA, the CDR3 is TGTGCCAGCAGTGATCAGGGGAACTATAATTCACCCCTCCACTTT. Its translation is CASSDQGNYNSPLHF.

The genes are TRBV25-1 and TRBJ1-2; D ambiguous. V lost 5 bases to trimming and J lost 8 bases, with 18 bases between them. The CDR3 totals 14 residues. CDR1 MGHDK and CDR2 SYGVNS come from the germline V gene. CDR3 sequence: CASSSRPGKGGYTF. The CDR3 DNA follows: TGTGCCAGCAGTAGCCGTCCGGGGAAGGGAGGCTACACCTTC.